This T cell receptor (beta chain) stems from a study of technical replicates of blood from a handful of donors. Generated by immunoSEQ multiplex PCR, the TCRdb table keeps only in-frame clones and is missing some. The data hold nearly 70,000 clones, with roughly 92% observed a single time. This TCR derives from a human donor in good health. What was sequenced was T cells isolated from PBMCs.

The CDR3 is CASGRVDTGELFF. CDR3 coding DNA: TGTGCCAGCGGTCGAGTGGACACCGGGGAGCTGTTTTTT. The chain links TRBV6-5 to TRBJ2-2; no clear D gene. There are 13 residues in the CDR3. Deletions cut 8 bases from V and 3 bases from J, with 10 bases between. Germline V CDR1 and CDR2: MNHEY, SVGAGI.